The present entry profiles one TCR beta chain with its context. What it binds is unknown. cDNA prepared by RNA extraction and subsequent reverse transcription served as the template for sequencing. TCRdb's copy holds only in-frame clones and misses some; the assay was immunoSEQ multiplex PCR. Of about 270,000 clones in the sample, around three fifths were seen once. The CDR3 sequence is 13 residues long. Trimming shortened V by 1 base and J by 7 bases, and 10 bases separated the two germline ends. Germline V gene sequence: CDR1 MNHEY, CDR2 SVGAGI. The sample comes from a study of CD8+ T cells in alopecia areata. Background on the study: Treated patients were given oral tofacitinib, which was dosed at 5 to 10 mg twice daily. Notes on the study in general: Patients displayed less clarity in TCR sharing than mice, a finding possibly related to HLA.

Treatment defined: oral pan-JAK inhibitor, 5-10 mg twice daily. Specimens obtained from alopecia areata patients comprised lesional scalp punch biopsies and peripheral blood. The TCR comes from a human donor with alopecia areata. This chain uses TRBV6-5 with TRBJ1-2; maybe TRBD1 (6 bases). Source: CD4+ T cells sorted from blood, taken at week 52, from a patient treated with tofacitinib. CDR3 coding DNA: TGTGCCAGCAGTTACTTGACAGGAGGTGGCTACACCTTC. This translates into CASSYLTGGGYTF.